This T cell receptor beta chain is drawn from a study of radiotherapy plus CTLA-4 blockade in lung cancer (dated 2018 in TCRdb). Background for the entire study: Objective responses were observed in approximately 19% of enrolled patients, and disease control was achieved in 25% to 40%. General findings and caveats noted by the study authors: The strongest predictors of response, as reported, were early dynamic changes in blood T cell clones along with a rise in serum interferon-beta after radiation. After treatment with radiotherapy and ipilimumab, TCR clones that originated in tumors expanded in peripheral blood.

The CDR3 goes from the cysteine to the phenylalanine over 15 residues. Of the read, only the CDR3 DNA is kept; its 45 bases are in frame from base 1. CDR1 and CDR2 are read off the germline V gene (reference sequence) as SEHNR and FQNEAQ. V loses 6 bases of germline sequence and J loses 10 bases, and the interval between the two ends is 21 bases. Libraries were prepared through the immunoSEQ multiplex PCR assay. TCRdb holds this immuneACCESS table with in-frame rearrangements only. Some clones are missing; in checked studies, unresolved V genes explain under half, and the rest has no known cause. The sample contains more than 80,000 clones, 70% to 90% of them found a single time. Roughly 2.5% of the sample goes to the ten largest clones. The study tested focal radiation therapy combined with CTLA-4 blockade (ipilimumab) in patients with chemo-refractory metastatic non-small-cell lung cancer. In regard to this clone: Its antigen target is currently unknown. No base quality values were provided; no much bigger clone lies one nucleotide off.

The source of this sequence is a human donor with non-small cell lung cancer that progressed on radiotherapy plus ipilimumab. Some clones in this sample may be carry-over from other donors' samples. This specimen consisted of peripheral blood, obtained from a patient treated with radiotherapy plus ipilimumab. Recombination joined TRBV7-9 with TRBJ2-2, with the identity of the D gene unclear. The CDR3: CASSGIQERGVELFF. At the DNA level, the sequence is TGTGCCAGCAGTGGCATTCAGGAAAGAGGTGTGGAGCTGTTTTTT.